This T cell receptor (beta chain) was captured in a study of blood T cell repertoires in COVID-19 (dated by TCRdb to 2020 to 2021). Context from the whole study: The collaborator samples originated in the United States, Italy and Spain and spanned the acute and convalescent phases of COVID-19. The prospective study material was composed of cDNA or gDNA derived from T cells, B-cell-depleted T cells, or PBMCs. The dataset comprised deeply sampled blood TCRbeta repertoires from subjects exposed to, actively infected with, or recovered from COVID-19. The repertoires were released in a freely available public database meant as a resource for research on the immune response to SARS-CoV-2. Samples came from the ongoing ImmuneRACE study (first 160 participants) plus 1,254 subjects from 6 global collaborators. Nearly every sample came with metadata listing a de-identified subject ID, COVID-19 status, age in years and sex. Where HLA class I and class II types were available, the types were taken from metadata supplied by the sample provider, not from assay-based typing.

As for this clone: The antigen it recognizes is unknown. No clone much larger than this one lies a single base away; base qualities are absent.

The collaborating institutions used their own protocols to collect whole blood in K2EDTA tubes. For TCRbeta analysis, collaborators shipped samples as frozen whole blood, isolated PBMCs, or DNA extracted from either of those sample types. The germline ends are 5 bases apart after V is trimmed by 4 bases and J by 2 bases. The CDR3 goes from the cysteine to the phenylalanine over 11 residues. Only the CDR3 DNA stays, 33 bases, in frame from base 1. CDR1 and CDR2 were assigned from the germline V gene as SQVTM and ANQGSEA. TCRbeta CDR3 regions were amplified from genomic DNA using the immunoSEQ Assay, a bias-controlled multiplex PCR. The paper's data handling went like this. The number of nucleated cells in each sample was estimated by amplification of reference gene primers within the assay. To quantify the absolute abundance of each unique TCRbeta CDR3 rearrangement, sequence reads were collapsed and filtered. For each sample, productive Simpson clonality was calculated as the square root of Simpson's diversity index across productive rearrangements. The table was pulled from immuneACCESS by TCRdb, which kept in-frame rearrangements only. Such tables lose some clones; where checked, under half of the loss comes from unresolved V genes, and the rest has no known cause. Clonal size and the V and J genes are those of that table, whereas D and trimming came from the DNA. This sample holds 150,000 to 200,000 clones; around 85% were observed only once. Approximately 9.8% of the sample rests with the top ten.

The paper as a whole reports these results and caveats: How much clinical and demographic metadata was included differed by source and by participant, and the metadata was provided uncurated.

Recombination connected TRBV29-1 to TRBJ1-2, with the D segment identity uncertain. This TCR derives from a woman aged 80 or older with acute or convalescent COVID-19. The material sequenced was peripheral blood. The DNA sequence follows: TGCAGCGTTGTGGAGAACTATGGCTACACCTTC. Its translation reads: CSVVENYGYTF.